Listed here is a single T cell receptor (beta chain). A read error may account for a junction end that differs from germline. Some clones are missing from TCRdb's copy, which holds only in-frame ones; the method was immunoSEQ multiplex PCR. The sample lists more than 250,000 clones, about 82% occurring once. This record belongs to a study of blood T cell repertoires in COVID-19. Study information: COVID-19 samples collected from the United States, Italy and Spain covered acute and convalescent phases.

In germline, CDR1 is SGHRS, CDR2 YFSETQ. This CDR3 has 19 amino acids. The clonotype originates from a woman between 45 and 65 years old with acute or convalescent COVID-19. Sequencing was performed on peripheral blood. This chain joins TRBV5-1 and TRBJ2-1, with 9 positions matching TRBD1. CDR3 DNA: TGCGCCAGCAGATTGGGGGCGATTCTCTGGACAGGGGCTTACAATGAGCAGTTCTTC. The encoded protein is CASRLGAILWTGAYNEQFF.